The T cell receptor (beta chain) under discussion was sequenced for a study of T-cell memory formation after mild COVID-19. This clonotype was seen more than once but under ten times. Its antigen is unidentified. TCRalpha and TCRbeta libraries used 5'RACE with constant-segment primers and UMIs. TCRdb re-called the 5' RACE reads through MiXCR, storing one row per CDR3 protein. Counted here are 350,000 or so distinct CDR3 sequences, over 20% occurring once; the ten biggest clones make up approximately 12%. Study observations and caveats: For second-wave clones that peaked at day 37, SARS-CoV-2 specificity went unverified. A balance of CD4 and CD8 characterized clones contracting day 15 to 85, whereas later expanders leaned CD4+.

This sequence was found in an adult woman who had mild COVID-19 (a few samples of this study predate the infection). Cell type and time point are not known. The sequencing input was PBMCs or a T cell subset sorted from them (not recorded which).

CDR3 DNA: TGTGCCAGCAGTTACTCGAGCAGGGGTGGATCCGGGGAGCTGTTTTTT. It codes for CASSYSSRGGSGELFF. This chain connects TRBV6-5 to TRBJ2-2, with a tentative D call TRBD1 (6 bases). The CDR3 has 16 residues. The germline CDR1 and CDR2 sequences are MNHEY and SVGAGI. V shed 0 bases and J shed 6 bases, with 14 bases lying between them.